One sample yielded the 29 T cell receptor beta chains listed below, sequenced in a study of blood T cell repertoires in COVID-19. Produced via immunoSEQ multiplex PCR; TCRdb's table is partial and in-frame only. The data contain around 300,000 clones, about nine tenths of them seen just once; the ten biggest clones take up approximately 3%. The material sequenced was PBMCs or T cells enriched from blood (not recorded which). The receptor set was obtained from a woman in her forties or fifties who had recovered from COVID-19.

CDR3 DNA sequence: TGTGCCAGCAGTTTACCGCCAGGGTCCACTGAAGCTTTCTTT. Its translation: CASSLPPGSTEAFF. The genes are TRBV28 and TRBJ1-1, with D tentatively TRBD1 (5 bases). CDR1 is MDHEN and CDR2 is SYDVKM in the germline V gene. V was cut by 2 bases and J by 4 bases, with 11 bases left in between. This CDR3 is built from 14 residues.

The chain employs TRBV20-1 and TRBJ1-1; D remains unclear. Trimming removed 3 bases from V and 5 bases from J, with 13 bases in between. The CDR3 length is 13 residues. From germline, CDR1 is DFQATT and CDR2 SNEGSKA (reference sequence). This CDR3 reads CSASYQRGTEAFF. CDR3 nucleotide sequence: TGCAGTGCTAGTTATCAACGGGGTACTGAAGCTTTCTTT.

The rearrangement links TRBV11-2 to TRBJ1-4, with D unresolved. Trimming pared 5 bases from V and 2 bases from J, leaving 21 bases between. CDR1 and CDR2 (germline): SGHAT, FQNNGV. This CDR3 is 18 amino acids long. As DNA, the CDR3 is TGTGCCAGCAGCGCCGACTTGGGAGGGTTTCCGACTAATGAAAAACTGTTTTTT. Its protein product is CASSADLGGFPTNEKLFF.

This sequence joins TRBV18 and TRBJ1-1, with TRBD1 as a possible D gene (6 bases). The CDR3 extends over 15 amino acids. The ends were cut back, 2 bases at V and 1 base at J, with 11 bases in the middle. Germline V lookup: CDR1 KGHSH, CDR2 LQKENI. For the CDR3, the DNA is TGTGCCAGCTCACCAGCGAAACAGGGGAACACTGAAGCTTTCTTT. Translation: CASSPAKQGNTEAFF.

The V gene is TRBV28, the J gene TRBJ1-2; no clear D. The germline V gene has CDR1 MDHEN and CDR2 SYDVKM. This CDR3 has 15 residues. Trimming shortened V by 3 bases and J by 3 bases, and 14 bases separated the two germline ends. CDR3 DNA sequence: TGTGCCAGCAGTTTCGGTGTCAGGCCTGACTATGGCTACACCTTC. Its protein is CASSFGVRPDYGYTF.

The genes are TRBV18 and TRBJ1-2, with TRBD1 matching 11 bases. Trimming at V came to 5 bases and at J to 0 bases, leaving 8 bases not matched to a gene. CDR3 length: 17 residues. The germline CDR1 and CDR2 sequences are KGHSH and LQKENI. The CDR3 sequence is CASSADRGPKANYGYTF. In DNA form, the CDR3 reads TGTGCCAGCTCAGCGGACAGGGGGCCTAAAGCTAACTATGGCTACACCTTC.

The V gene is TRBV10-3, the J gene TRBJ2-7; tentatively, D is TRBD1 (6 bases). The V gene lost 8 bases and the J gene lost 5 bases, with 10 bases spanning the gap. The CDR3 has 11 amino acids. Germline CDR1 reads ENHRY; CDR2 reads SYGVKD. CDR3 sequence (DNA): TGTGCCATCTCGAAGGGGGACGAGCAGTACTTC. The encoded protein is CAISKGDEQYF.

CDR3 in DNA: TGTGCCAGCTCACCGGGACTAGTCACCGGGGAGCTGTTTTTT. It codes for CASSPGLVTGELFF. The chain couples TRBV18 to TRBJ2-2; 8 bases match TRBD2. The CDR3 extends over 14 amino acids. Looked up from germline, CDR1 is KGHSH and CDR2 is LQKENI. Trimming removed 3 bases from V and 4 bases from J; junction bases left unmatched: 1.

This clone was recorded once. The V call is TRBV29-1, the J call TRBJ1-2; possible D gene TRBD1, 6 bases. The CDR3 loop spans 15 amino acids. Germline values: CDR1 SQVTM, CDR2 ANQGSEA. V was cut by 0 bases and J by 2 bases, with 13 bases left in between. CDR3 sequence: CSVEDQGTANYGYTF. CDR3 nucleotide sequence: TGCAGCGTTGAAGATCAGGGGACGGCAAACTATGGCTACACCTTC.

Here the CDR3 DNA reads TGTGCCAGCAGCCAAGTACCACTACCTGCCTACGAGCAGTACTTC. Translated: CASSQVPLPAYEQYF. This chain uses TRBV4-2 with TRBJ2-7; no definite D call. Deletions cut 1 base from V and 2 bases from J, with 12 bases between. The CDR3 spans 15 residues. Germline CDR1 reads LGHNA; CDR2 reads YNFKEQ.

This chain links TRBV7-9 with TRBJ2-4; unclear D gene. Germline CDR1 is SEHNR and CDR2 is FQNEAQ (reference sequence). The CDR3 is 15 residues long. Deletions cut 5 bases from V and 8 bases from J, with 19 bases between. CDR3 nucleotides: TGTGCCAGCAGCGGCCCAAGTCGTCCTTCTGACATTCAGTACTTC. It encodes CASSGPSRPSDIQYF.

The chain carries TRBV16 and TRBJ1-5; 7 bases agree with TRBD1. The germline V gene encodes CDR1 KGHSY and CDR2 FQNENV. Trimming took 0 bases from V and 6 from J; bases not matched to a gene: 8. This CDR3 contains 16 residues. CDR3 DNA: TGTGCCAGCAGCCAATCGGAGGGGGCGCGGGTTCAGCCCCAGCATTTT. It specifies CASSQSEGARVQPQHF.

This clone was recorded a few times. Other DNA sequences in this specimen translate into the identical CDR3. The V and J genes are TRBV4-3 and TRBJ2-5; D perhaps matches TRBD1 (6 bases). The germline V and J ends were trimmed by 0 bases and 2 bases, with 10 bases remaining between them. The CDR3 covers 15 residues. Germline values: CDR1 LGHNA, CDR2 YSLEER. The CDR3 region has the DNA TGCGCCAGCAGCCAAGATCGAGGACAGCAAGAGACCCAGTACTTC. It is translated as CASSQDRGQQETQYF.

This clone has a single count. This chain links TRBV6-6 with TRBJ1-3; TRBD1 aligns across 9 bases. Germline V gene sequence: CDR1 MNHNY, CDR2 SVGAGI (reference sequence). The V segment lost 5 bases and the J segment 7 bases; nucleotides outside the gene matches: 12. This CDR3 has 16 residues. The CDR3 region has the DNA TGTGCCAGCAGTCGAGGACCGGGACAGGGAAGGAACACCATATATTTT. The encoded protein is CASSRGPGQGRNTIYF.

CDR3 sequence (DNA): TGCGCCAGCAGCCAACAATTAGCGGGAACGAACACCGGGGAGCTGTTTTTT. Amino acid sequence: CASSQQLAGTNTGELFF. The V call is TRBV4-3, the J call TRBJ2-2, with 8 positions matching TRBD2. This CDR3 has 17 amino acids. Trimming cost V 2 bases and J 0 bases; bases outside gene matches: 5. Germline-derived CDR1 and CDR2 are LGHNA and YSLEER.

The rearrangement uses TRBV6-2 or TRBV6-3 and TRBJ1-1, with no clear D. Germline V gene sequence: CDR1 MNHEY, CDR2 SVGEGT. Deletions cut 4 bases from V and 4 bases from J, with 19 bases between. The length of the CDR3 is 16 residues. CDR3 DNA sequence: TGTGCCAGCAGTTTCTTGTTTCCGGGGTGGGGCACTGAAGCTTTCTTT. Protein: CASSFLFPGWGTEAFF.

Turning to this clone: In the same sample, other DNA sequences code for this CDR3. CDR3: CASSLLGTEAFF. In nucleotides, the CDR3 is TGTGCCAGCAGTTTACTCGGTACTGAAGCTTTCTTT. The rearrangement links TRBV28 to TRBJ1-1; no clear D gene. From germline, CDR1 is MDHEN and CDR2 SYDVKM. There are 12 residues in the CDR3. V lost 2 bases and J 5 bases, leaving 6 bases between the germline ends.

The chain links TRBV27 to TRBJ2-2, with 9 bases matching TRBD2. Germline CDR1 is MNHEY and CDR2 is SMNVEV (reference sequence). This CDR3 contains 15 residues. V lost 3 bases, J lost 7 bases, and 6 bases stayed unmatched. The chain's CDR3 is CASSLSGRPRGELFF. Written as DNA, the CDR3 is TGTGCCAGCAGTTTGAGCGGGAGGCCTCGCGGGGAGCTGTTTTTT.

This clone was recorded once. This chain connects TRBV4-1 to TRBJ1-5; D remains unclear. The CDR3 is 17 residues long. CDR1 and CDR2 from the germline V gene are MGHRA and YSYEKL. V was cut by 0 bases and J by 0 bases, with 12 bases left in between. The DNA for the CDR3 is TGCGCCAGCAGCCAAGAGGAGGGAGGATATAGCAATCAGCCCCAGCATTTT. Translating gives CASSQEEGGYSNQPQHF.

CDR3 sequence reads: CASSPGQGGYTF. CDR3 sequence (DNA): TGTGCCAGCAGCCCGGGTCAAGGTGGCTACACCTTC. The gene calls are TRBV7-3 and TRBJ1-2; D remains unclear. The length of the CDR3 is 12 residues. V was pared by 5 bases and J by 7 bases, with 11 bases between. Germline assignment: CDR1 SGHTA and CDR2 FQGTGA. The full variable domain, in which reference TRBV7-3 and TRBJ1-2 provide the parts outside the CDR3, is GAGVSQTPSNKVTEKGKYVELRCDPISGHTALYWYRQSLGQGPEFLIYFQGTGAADDSGLPNDRFFAVRPEGSVSTLKIQRTERGDSAVYLCASSPGQGGYTFGSGTRLTVV.

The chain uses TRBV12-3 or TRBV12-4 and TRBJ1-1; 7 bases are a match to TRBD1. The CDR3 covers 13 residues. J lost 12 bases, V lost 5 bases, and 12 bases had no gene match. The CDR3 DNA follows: TGTGCCAGCAGTCTCAATACCGACAGGGTAACTTTCTTT. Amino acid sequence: CASSLNTDRVTFF.

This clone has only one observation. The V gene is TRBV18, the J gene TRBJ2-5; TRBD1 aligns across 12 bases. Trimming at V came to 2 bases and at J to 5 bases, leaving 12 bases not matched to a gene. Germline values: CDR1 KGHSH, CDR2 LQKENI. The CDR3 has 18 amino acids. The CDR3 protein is CASSPKATGQGARETQYF. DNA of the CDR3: TGTGCCAGCTCACCAAAAGCGACGGGACAGGGGGCGCGGGAGACCCAGTACTTC.

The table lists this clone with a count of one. As DNA, the CDR3 is TGTGCCAGCTATAGGACAGGGGGCATATACGAGCAGTACTTC. This translates into CASYRTGGIYEQYF. The V and J genes are TRBV6-5 and TRBJ2-7, with TRBD1 identical over 11 bases. The CDR3 loop spans 14 amino acids. The germline gives CDR1 MNHEY, CDR2 SVGAGI. The V segment lost 8 bases and the J segment 4 bases; nucleotides outside the gene matches: 7.

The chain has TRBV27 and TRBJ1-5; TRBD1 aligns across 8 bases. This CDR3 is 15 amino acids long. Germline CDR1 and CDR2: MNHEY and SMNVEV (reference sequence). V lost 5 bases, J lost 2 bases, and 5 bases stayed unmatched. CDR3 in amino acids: CASSPDRVGNQPQHF. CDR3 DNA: TGTGCCAGCAGTCCGGACAGGGTAGGCAATCAGCCCCAGCATTTT.

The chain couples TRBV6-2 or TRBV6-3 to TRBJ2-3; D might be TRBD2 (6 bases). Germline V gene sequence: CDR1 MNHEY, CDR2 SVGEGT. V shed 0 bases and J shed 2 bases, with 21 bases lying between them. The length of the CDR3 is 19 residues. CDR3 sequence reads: CASSYSRTTSPRFTDTQYF. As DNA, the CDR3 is TGTGCCAGCAGTTACTCGCGGACTACCTCTCCCAGATTCACAGATACGCAGTATTTT.

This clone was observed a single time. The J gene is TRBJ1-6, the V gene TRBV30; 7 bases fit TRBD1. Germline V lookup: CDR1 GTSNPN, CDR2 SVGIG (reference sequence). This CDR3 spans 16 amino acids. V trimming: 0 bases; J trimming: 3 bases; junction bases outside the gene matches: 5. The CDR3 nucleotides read TGTGCCTGGAGTGTTTCCGGACAGGACTATAATTCACCCCTCCACTTT. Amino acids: CAWSVSGQDYNSPLHF. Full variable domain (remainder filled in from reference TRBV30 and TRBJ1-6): SQTIHQWPATLVQPVGSPLSLECTVEGTSNPNLYWYRQAAGRGLQLLFYSVGIGQISSEVPQNLSASRPQDRQFILSSKKLLLSDSGFYLCAWSVSGQDYNSPLHFGNGTRLTVT.

In nucleotides, the CDR3 is TGTGCCAGCCTAGCGGGACCCTTCCGTTTGAATGAGCAGTTCTTC. Translating it yields CASLAGPFRLNEQFF. V and J are TRBV6-5 and TRBJ2-1; 9 bases are a match to TRBD2. The germline V gene has CDR1 MNHEY and CDR2 SVGAGI. The CDR3 has 15 residues. The J segment lost 7 bases and the V segment lost 8 bases, leaving 12 bases of the junction unmatched.

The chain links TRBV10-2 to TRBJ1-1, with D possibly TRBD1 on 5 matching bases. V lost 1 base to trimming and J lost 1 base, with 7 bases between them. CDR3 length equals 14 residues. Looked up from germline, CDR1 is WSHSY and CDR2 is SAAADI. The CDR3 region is CASSEYGGNTEAFF. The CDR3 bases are TGCGCCAGCAGTGAGTACGGGGGGAACACTGAAGCTTTCTTT.

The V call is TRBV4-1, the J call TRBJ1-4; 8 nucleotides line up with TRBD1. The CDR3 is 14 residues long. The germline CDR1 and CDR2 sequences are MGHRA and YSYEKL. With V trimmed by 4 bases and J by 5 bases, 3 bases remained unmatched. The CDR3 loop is CASSRDRINEKLFF. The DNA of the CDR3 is TGCGCCAGCAGCCGGGACAGGATAAATGAAAAACTGTTTTTT.